This is a list of T cell receptor beta chains from one sample in a study of CD8 T cells in Susac syndrome. TCRdb called the immunoSEQ multiplex PCR reads again in MiXCR, with one record for every CDR3 protein. The sample records around 71,000 distinct CDR3 sequences, approximately 96% being singletons. Material for sequencing was CD4+ T cells from PBMCs. Receptor source: a human donor with multiple sclerosis. Both conserved end residues are part of each CDR3. The order of the fields is CDR3 DNA, CDR3 protein, V gene, D gene, J gene, clone size. D genes are given only for firm matches. Clone size is shown for a subset of rows, as once, few, many or a class of expanded clone.

CDR3nt: TGCAGTGCAAGACCGGGGGGCAAAGAGGCTTTCTTT
CDR3aa: CSARPGGKEAFF
v_gene: TRBV20-1
d_gene: NA
j_gene: TRBJ1-1
abundance: NA

CDR3nt: TGTGCCAGCAGTTACGGTGGGGCCGGAGGTAATCAGCCCCAGCATTTT
CDR3aa: CASSYGGAGGNQPQHF
v_gene: TRBV6-5
d_gene: NA
j_gene: TRBJ1-5
abundance: NA

CDR3nt: TGCAGCGTAAAACAGGGGATGGACACTGAAGCTTTCTTT
CDR3aa: CSVKQGMDTEAFF
v_gene: TRBV29-1
d_gene: TRBD1
j_gene: TRBJ1-1
abundance: once

CDR3nt: TGTGCCAGCAGTGAAGGGGTACTCTACACCTTC
CDR3aa: CASSEGVLYTF
v_gene: TRBV25-1
d_gene: NA
j_gene: TRBJ1-2
abundance: NA

CDR3nt: TGCGCCAGCAGCCGCACCGGGACTAGCCCAGAGACCCAGTACTTC
CDR3aa: CASSRTGTSPETQYF
v_gene: TRBV4-1
d_gene: TRBD2
j_gene: TRBJ2-5
abundance: NA

CDR3nt: TGTGCCATCAGTCTGGGACAGGACTATGGCTACACCTTC
CDR3aa: CAISLGQDYGYTF
v_gene: TRBV10-3
d_gene: TRBD1
j_gene: TRBJ1-2
abundance: NA

CDR3nt: TGCAGCGTCTTATCGGGACTAGCGTGGCAGACCCAGTACTTC
CDR3aa: CSVLSGLAWQTQYF
v_gene: TRBV29-1
d_gene: TRBD2
j_gene: TRBJ2-5
abundance: NA

CDR3nt: TGTGCCAGCAGAAAGACTAGCGGACAAGAGACCCAGTACTTC
CDR3aa: CASRKTSGQETQYF
v_gene: TRBV2
d_gene: TRBD2
j_gene: TRBJ2-5
abundance: NA

CDR3nt: TGTGCCTGGAGTGTTAGAGGGCCTCACGGAAACACCATATATTTT
CDR3aa: CAWSVRGPHGNTIYF
v_gene: TRBV30
d_gene: NA
j_gene: TRBJ1-3
abundance: NA

CDR3nt: TGCGCCAGCAGCTTGGAGGCGACAGGACCCTACGAGCAGTACTTC
CDR3aa: CASSLEATGPYEQYF
v_gene: TRBV5-1
d_gene: NA
j_gene: TRBJ2-7
abundance: once

CDR3nt: TGTGCCAGCAGACAAAGACAGGGATCCTACGAGCAGTACTTC
CDR3aa: CASRQRQGSYEQYF
v_gene: TRBV7-8
d_gene: TRBD1
j_gene: TRBJ2-7
abundance: NA

CDR3nt: TGCGCCAGCAGCTTGGACCATGGCGGCAGTGAAAAACTGTTTTTT
CDR3aa: CASSLDHGGSEKLFF
v_gene: TRBV5-1
d_gene: NA
j_gene: TRBJ1-4
abundance: NA

CDR3nt: TGTGCCTGGAGCTCCGGGACTAGTTTGCGAGATACGCAGTATTTT
CDR3aa: CAWSSGTSLRDTQYF
v_gene: TRBV30
d_gene: TRBD2
j_gene: TRBJ2-3
abundance: NA

CDR3nt: TGCAGTGCTAGAGATAGGTTCGGGCAGGCCTATGGCTACACCTTC
CDR3aa: CSARDRFGQAYGYTF
v_gene: TRBV20-1
d_gene: NA
j_gene: TRBJ1-2
abundance: NA

CDR3nt: TGCAGTGCTAGAGGACATCCCACCGGGGAGCTGTTTTTT
CDR3aa: CSARGHPTGELFF
v_gene: TRBV20-1
d_gene: NA
j_gene: TRBJ2-2
abundance: once

CDR3nt: TGCGCCAGCAGCCGGACTAGCGGGGGGGCCGCTGAGACCCAGTACTTC
CDR3aa: CASSRTSGGAAETQYF
v_gene: TRBV5-1
d_gene: TRBD2
j_gene: TRBJ2-5
abundance: NA

CDR3nt: TGTGCCAGCAGCCCACCCGAAAAGGGAAATGAAAAGACCCAGTACTTC
CDR3aa: CASSPPEKGNEKTQYF
v_gene: TRBV7-8
d_gene: NA
j_gene: TRBJ2-5
abundance: NA

CDR3nt: TGTGCCAGCAGTGAGGGGGTTGAGCAGTTCTTC
CDR3aa: CASSEGVEQFF
v_gene: TRBV2
d_gene: NA
j_gene: TRBJ2-1
abundance: NA